Reported below is one T cell receptor beta chain. Its antigen is unknown. The sample originates from a study of response to subunit inactivated influenza vaccine. Study results and caveats: Every seasonal influenza vaccination brings in few new T cells, the authors suggested.

V lost 2 bases, J lost 1 base, and 30 bases lay in between. The germline gives CDR1 SGHRS, CDR2 YFSETQ. The CDR3 consists of 21 residues. In TCRdb, the RT-PCR reads were re-called with MiXCR into one record per CDR3 protein. The sample carries roughly 520,000 distinct CDR3 sequences, around 25% recorded once. This receptor was obtained from a man aged 50 to 59 who received an inactivated influenza vaccine. The input for sequencing was CD4+ T cells sorted from PBMCs, taken 4 to 6 days after vaccination. V is TRBV5-1 and J is TRBJ2-5; D could derive from TRBD1 or TRBD2 (5 bases each). The CDR3 DNA reads as TGCGCCAGCAGCTTAGGATCGTTGGTGTTTAGGGACGGCGTCCTCCAAGAGACCCAGTACTTC. Amino acid sequence: CASSLGSLVFRDGVLQETQYF.